These T cell receptor beta chains were read from a single sample in a study of shared clonotypes between healthy human individuals. The assay was immunoSEQ multiplex PCR, and TCRdb's table has in-frame clones only and misses some. There are 2 million to 3 million clones in the sample; 80% to 95% occur only once, and around 0.37% lies in the top ten. The sequenced sample was naive CD4+ T cells from PBMCs. The receptors originated from a man younger than 35 in good health. Some clones in this sample may be carry-over from other donors' samples. CDR3s include the opening cysteine and the closing phenylalanine or tryptophan. The D gene is left open where the match is weak. The size entry is marked missing in some rows and otherwise reads once, few, many or a size class.

d_call: .; cdr3_length: 15; v_call: TRBV2; clone_size: .; j_call: TRBJ2-3; cdr3_nt: TGTGCCAGCAGTGACCGGGACGGCGGGACAGATACGCAGTATTTT; cdr3_aa: CASSDRDGGTDTQYF
d_call: .; cdr3_length: 14; v_call: TRBV7-2; clone_size: .; j_call: TRBJ2-7; cdr3_nt: TGTGCCAGCAGCCCCCGTTCAGGGTGGTCCGAGCAGTACTTC; cdr3_aa: CASSPRSGWSEQYF
d_call: .; cdr3_length: 14; v_call: TRBV19; clone_size: .; j_call: TRBJ1-1; cdr3_nt: TGTGCCAGTAGTATTTTGTGGGGACACACTGAAGCTTTCTTT; cdr3_aa: CASSILWGHTEAFF
d_call: TRBD1; cdr3_length: 15; v_call: TRBV18; clone_size: once; j_call: TRBJ2-3; cdr3_nt: TGTGCCAGCTCACCGGGACAGGGGGCACAGATTACGCAGTATTTT; cdr3_aa: CASSPGQGAQITQYF
d_call: TRBD2; cdr3_length: 18; v_call: TRBV7-9; clone_size: .; j_call: TRBJ2-1; cdr3_nt: TGTGCCAGCAGCTTCCCACCCGGGACTAGCGGGAGTATCGCTGAGCAGTTCTTC; cdr3_aa: CASSFPPGTSGSIAEQFF
d_call: TRBD1; cdr3_length: 15; v_call: TRBV5-4; clone_size: .; j_call: TRBJ1-2; cdr3_nt: TGTGCCAGCAGTTCTTGGATCGGGACAGGGGATGGCTACACCTTC; cdr3_aa: CASSSWIGTGDGYTF
d_call: .; cdr3_length: 11; v_call: TRBV20-1; clone_size: .; j_call: TRBJ1-2; cdr3_nt: TGCAGTGCTGAGGACGTGCCTGGCTACACCTTC; cdr3_aa: CSAEDVPGYTF
d_call: .; cdr3_length: 13; v_call: TRBV11-3; clone_size: once; j_call: TRBJ2-1; cdr3_nt: TGTGCCAGCAGCTCGGACGGGTCCAATGAGCAGTTCTTC; cdr3_aa: CASSSDGSNEQFF
d_call: TRBD2; cdr3_length: 16; v_call: TRBV27; clone_size: .; j_call: TRBJ2-1; cdr3_nt: TGTGCCAGCAGTACCCGACTAGCGGCCAACTACAATGAGCAGTTCTTC; cdr3_aa: CASSTRLAANYNEQFF
d_call: .; cdr3_length: 14; v_call: TRBV18; clone_size: .; j_call: TRBJ2-7; cdr3_nt: TGTGCCAGCTCACCCTTCCGGGGCGACTACGAGCAGTACTTC; cdr3_aa: CASSPFRGDYEQYF
d_call: TRBD2; cdr3_length: 17; v_call: TRBV11-2; clone_size: .; j_call: TRBJ2-1; cdr3_nt: TGTGCCAGCAGCTTAGCCCCCCTACTAGCGGGAGGGTCTGAGCAGTTCTTC; cdr3_aa: CASSLAPLLAGGSEQFF
d_call: TRBD1; cdr3_length: 17; v_call: TRBV5-1; clone_size: .; j_call: TRBJ1-2; cdr3_nt: TGCGCCAGCAGCTCGGGGGCTAACAGGGGATCTATCTATGGCTACACCTTC; cdr3_aa: CASSSGANRGSIYGYTF
d_call: TRBD1; cdr3_length: 18; v_call: TRBV7-8; clone_size: .; j_call: TRBJ1-5; cdr3_nt: TGTGCCAGCAGCACCCAGACAGGGTACGGTTCAGGGGGTCAGCCCCAGCATTTT; cdr3_aa: CASSTQTGYGSGGQPQHF
d_call: .; cdr3_length: 14; v_call: TRBV2; clone_size: .; j_call: TRBJ2-7; cdr3_nt: TGTGCCAGCAGTGACCAGGGACATGGCTACGAGCAGTACTTC; cdr3_aa: CASSDQGHGYEQYF
d_call: .; cdr3_length: 15; v_call: TRBV5-1; clone_size: .; j_call: TRBJ2-7; cdr3_nt: TGCGCCAGCAGCTCGGGCCGCACCTTCTCCTACGAGCAGTACTTC; cdr3_aa: CASSSGRTFSYEQYF
d_call: TRBD1; cdr3_length: 13; v_call: TRBV10-3; clone_size: .; j_call: TRBJ2-7; cdr3_nt: TGTGCCATCGGGGGACAGGGCTCCTACGAGCAGTACTTC; cdr3_aa: CAIGGQGSYEQYF
d_call: .; cdr3_length: 13; v_call: TRBV19; clone_size: .; j_call: TRBJ2-7; cdr3_nt: TGTGCCAGTAGTCAAACGTATTCGGGCGAGCAGTACTTC; cdr3_aa: CASSQTYSGEQYF
d_call: .; cdr3_length: 14; v_call: TRBV11-3; clone_size: .; j_call: TRBJ2-3; cdr3_nt: TGTGCCAGCAGCTTAGCGGGAGCCCACAATACGCAGTATTTT; cdr3_aa: CASSLAGAHNTQYF
d_call: .; cdr3_length: 12; v_call: TRBV18; clone_size: .; j_call: TRBJ2-3; cdr3_nt: TGTGCCAGCTCTGCAGCCACAGATACGCAGTATTTT; cdr3_aa: CASSAATDTQYF
d_call: .; cdr3_length: 12; v_call: TRBV5-6; clone_size: .; j_call: TRBJ2-3; cdr3_nt: TGTGCCAGCAGCTTGGCGGGGGAAACGCAGTATTTT; cdr3_aa: CASSLAGETQYF
d_call: .; cdr3_length: 15; v_call: TRBV7-8; clone_size: .; j_call: TRBJ2-7; cdr3_nt: TGTGCCAGCAGCTTAGCCAGGGGGGATAGCTACGAGCAGTACTTC; cdr3_aa: CASSLARGDSYEQYF
d_call: .; cdr3_length: 15; v_call: TRBV7-9; clone_size: .; j_call: TRBJ1-4; cdr3_nt: TGTGCCAGCAGCCTTACATATTCAACTAATGAAAAACTGTTTTTT; cdr3_aa: CASSLTYSTNEKLFF
d_call: .; cdr3_length: 13; v_call: TRBV5-6; clone_size: once; j_call: TRBJ2-3; cdr3_nt: TGTGCCAGCAGCCAGATCCTCACAGATACGCAGTATTTT; cdr3_aa: CASSQILTDTQYF
d_call: .; cdr3_length: 14; v_call: TRBV2; clone_size: .; j_call: TRBJ1-5; cdr3_nt: TGTGCCAGCAGCGCCACAGGGCAGGGACAGCCCCAGCATTTT; cdr3_aa: CASSATGQGQPQHF
d_call: .; cdr3_length: 14; v_call: TRBV27; clone_size: .; j_call: TRBJ1-5; cdr3_nt: TGTGCCAGCAGCCTAGACTGGACCAATCAGCCCCAGCATTTT; cdr3_aa: CASSLDWTNQPQHF
d_call: TRBD2; cdr3_length: 16; v_call: TRBV7-8; clone_size: .; j_call: TRBJ2-2; cdr3_nt: TGTGCCAGCAGCCTACTAGCGGGGACGAACACCGGGGAGCTGTTTTTT; cdr3_aa: CASSLLAGTNTGELFF
d_call: TRBD2; cdr3_length: 14; v_call: TRBV15; clone_size: .; j_call: TRBJ2-1; cdr3_nt: TGTGCCACCGGGGGGCTAGCGGGTGAGGGTGAGCAGTTCTTC; cdr3_aa: CATGGLAGEGEQFF
d_call: TRBD1; cdr3_length: 15; v_call: TRBV15; clone_size: .; j_call: TRBJ1-4; cdr3_nt: TGTGCCACCAGCAGAGATTCCGGGACAGGTGAAAAACTGTTTTTT; cdr3_aa: CATSRDSGTGEKLFF
d_call: .; cdr3_length: 14; v_call: TRBV11-2; clone_size: once; j_call: TRBJ1-1; cdr3_nt: TGTGCCAGCAGCGCAGGGATCAAGAACACTGAAGCTTTCTTT; cdr3_aa: CASSAGIKNTEAFF
d_call: .; cdr3_length: 15; v_call: TRBV27; clone_size: .; j_call: TRBJ1-2; cdr3_nt: TGTGCCAGCAGTCCGCGGACAGATGGGATGAGGGGCTACACCTTC; cdr3_aa: CASSPRTDGMRGYTF
d_call: .; cdr3_length: 14; v_call: TRBV6-5; clone_size: .; j_call: TRBJ2-3; cdr3_nt: TGTGCCAGCGCAATGCGGGATCGCACAGATACGCAGTATTTT; cdr3_aa: CASAMRDRTDTQYF